This T cell receptor beta chain derives from a study of HIV-infected patients and healthy controls. Many counts were recorded for this clonotype. Each CDR3 protein is one row after TCRdb ran MiXCR on the 5' RACE reads. The sample carries 18,000 or so distinct CDR3 sequences, about a sixth recorded once. The germline V gene has CDR1 SGHDT and CDR2 YYEEEE. With 4 bases removed from V and 4 bases from J, the gap between germline ends came to 14 bases. This CDR3 is built from 14 residues. Source material: CD8+ T cells from blood. V is TRBV5-6 and J is TRBJ2-5; tentatively, D is TRBD1 (6 bases). This receptor was taken from a human donor in good health. CDR3 bases: TGTGCCAGCAGCGTATGGACAGTACTAGAGACCCAGTACTTC. Protein product: CASSVWTVLETQYF.